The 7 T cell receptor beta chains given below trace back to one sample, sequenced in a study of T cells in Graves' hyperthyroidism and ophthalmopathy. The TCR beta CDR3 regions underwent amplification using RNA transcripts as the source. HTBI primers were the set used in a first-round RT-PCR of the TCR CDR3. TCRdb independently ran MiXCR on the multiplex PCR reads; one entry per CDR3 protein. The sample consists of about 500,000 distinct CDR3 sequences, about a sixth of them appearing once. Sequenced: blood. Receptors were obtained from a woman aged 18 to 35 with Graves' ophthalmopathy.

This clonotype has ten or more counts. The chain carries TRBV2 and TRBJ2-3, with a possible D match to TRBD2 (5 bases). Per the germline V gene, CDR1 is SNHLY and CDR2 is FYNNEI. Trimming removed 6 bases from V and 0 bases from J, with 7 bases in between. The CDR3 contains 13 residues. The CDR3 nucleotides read TGTGCCAGCAGGGGAGACAGCACAGATACGCAGTATTTT. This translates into CASRGDSTDTQYF.

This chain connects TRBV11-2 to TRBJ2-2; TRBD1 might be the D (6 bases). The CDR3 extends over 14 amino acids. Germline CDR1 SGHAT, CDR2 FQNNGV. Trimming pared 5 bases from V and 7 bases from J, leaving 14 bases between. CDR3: CASSPGTRRGELFF. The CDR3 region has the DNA TGTGCCAGCAGCCCCGGGACAAGGCGCGGGGAGCTGTTTTTT.

The CDR3 protein is CATAPDRDNQPQHF. In DNA, the CDR3 is TGCGCCACCGCGCCGGACCGAGACAATCAGCCCCAGCATTTT. This chain links TRBV10-2 with TRBJ1-5; D gene uncertain. V dropped 10 bases and J dropped 3 bases, with 16 bases sitting between them. The CDR3 spans 14 residues. Germline-derived CDR1 and CDR2 are WSHSY and SAAADI.

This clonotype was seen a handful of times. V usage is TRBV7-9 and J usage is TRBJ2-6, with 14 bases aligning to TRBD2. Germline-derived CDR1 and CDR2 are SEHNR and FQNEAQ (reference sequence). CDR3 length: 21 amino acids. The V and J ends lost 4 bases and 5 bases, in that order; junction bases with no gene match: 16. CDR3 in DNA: TGTGCCAGCAGCTCTCCCGGGACTAGCGGGAGATGGGAACTCTGGGCCAACGTCCTGACTTTC. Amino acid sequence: CASSSPGTSGRWELWANVLTF.

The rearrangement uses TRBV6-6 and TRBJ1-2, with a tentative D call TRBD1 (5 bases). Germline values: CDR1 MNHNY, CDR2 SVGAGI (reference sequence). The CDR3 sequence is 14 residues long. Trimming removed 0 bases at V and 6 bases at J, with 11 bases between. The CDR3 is CASSYSGTANGYTF. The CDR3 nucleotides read TGTGCCAGCAGTTACTCCGGGACGGCCAATGGCTACACCTTC.

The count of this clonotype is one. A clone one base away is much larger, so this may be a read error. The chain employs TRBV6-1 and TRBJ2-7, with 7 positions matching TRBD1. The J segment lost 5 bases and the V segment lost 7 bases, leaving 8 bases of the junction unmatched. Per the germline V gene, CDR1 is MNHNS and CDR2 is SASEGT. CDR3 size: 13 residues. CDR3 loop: CASNNRGSNEQYF. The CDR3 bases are TGTGCCAGCAATAACAGGGGTTCCAACGAGCAGTACTTC.

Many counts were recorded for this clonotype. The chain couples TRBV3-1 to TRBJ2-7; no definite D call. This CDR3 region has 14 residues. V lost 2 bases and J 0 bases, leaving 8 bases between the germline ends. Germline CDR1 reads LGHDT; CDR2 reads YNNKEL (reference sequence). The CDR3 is CASSQWPNSYEQYF. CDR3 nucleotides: TGTGCCAGCAGCCAATGGCCCAACTCCTACGAGCAGTACTTC.